These 27 T cell receptor beta chains originate from one sample sequenced in a study of blood T cell repertoires in COVID-19. This table comes from immunoSEQ multiplex PCR, and its TCRdb copy is limited to in-frame clones, with some not included. The repertoire has about 160,000 clones, 70% to 90% of them found once; the top ten carry approximately 6.9%. Sequencing input: peripheral blood. Receptor source: a man older than 75 with COVID-19, enrolled during active disease.

The genes are TRBV18 and TRBJ2-1; 8 bases align to TRBD2. V trimming: 2 bases; J trimming: 9 bases; junction bases outside the gene matches: 18. Germline loops: CDR1 KGHSH, CDR2 LQKENI. CDR3 length equals 18 residues. The CDR3 loop reads CASSPSVGTRVTMSEQFF. DNA for the CDR3: TGTGCCAGCTCACCATCCGTCGGGACTAGGGTGACAATGAGTGAGCAGTTCTTC.

The CDR3 loop is CATSDAYRDNEQFF. The CDR3 DNA follows: TGTGCCACCAGTGATGCTTACAGAGACAATGAGCAGTTCTTC. The rearrangement joins TRBV24-1 to TRBJ2-1; the D is unclear. This CDR3 has 14 amino acids. The germline V gene encodes CDR1 KGHDR and CDR2 SFDVKD. The V and J ends lost 3 bases and 5 bases respectively, with 10 bases between them.

J is TRBJ2-7 and V is TRBV5-4; 7 nucleotides align to TRBD1. Germline loops: CDR1 SGHNT, CDR2 YYREEE (reference sequence). The CDR3 is 14 amino acids. Trimming at V came to 0 bases and at J to 7 bases, leaving 7 bases not matched to a gene. For the CDR3, the DNA is TGTGCCAGCAGCTTGGGGAGACAGGGTCTGGAGCAGTACTTC. It is translated as CASSLGRQGLEQYF.

This chain links TRBV10-3 with TRBJ1-6, with a possible D match to TRBD1 (6 bases). Trimming removed 3 bases from V and 7 bases from J, with 10 bases in between. The CDR3 is 14 residues long. The V gene's germline CDR1 is ENHRY and CDR2 SYGVKD. CDR3 protein: CAISEYDRNSPLHF. The CDR3 nucleotides read TGTGCCATCAGTGAATACGACAGGAATTCACCCCTCCACTTT.

The V and J genes are TRBV4-2 and TRBJ2-5, with 7 bases identical to TRBD1. The ends lost 1 base at V and 5 bases at J; junction bases unmatched: 4. This CDR3 is 14 amino acids long. The germline V gene encodes CDR1 LGHNA and CDR2 YNFKEQ. The CDR3 region has the DNA TGTGCCAGCAGCCAAGGGACAGGCGGGGAGACCCAGTACTTC. This codes for CASSQGTGGETQYF.

A single count supports this clone. V and J are TRBV5-6 and TRBJ1-4; unclear D gene. The V end was cut by 3 bases, the J end by 6 bases, with 15 bases between. CDR3 length equals 15 residues. Germline assignment: CDR1 SGHDT and CDR2 YYEEEE. The CDR3 loop reads CASSSPYEEDEKLFF. As DNA, the CDR3 is TGTGCCAGCAGCTCCCCGTACGAGGAGGATGAAAAACTGTTTTTT.

This CDR3 reads CASSSGQGAGELFF. The CDR3 DNA is TGTGCCAGCAGCTCGGGACAGGGGGCCGGGGAGCTGTTTTTT. The chain uses TRBV13 and TRBJ2-2, with 11 bases fitting TRBD1. CDR1 and CDR2 (germline): PRHDT, FYEKMQ (reference sequence). The CDR3 runs to 14 residues. The trim removed 4 bases at V and 6 bases at J, leaving 1 base unmatched.

The chain carries TRBV3-1 (or the pseudogene TRBV3-2) and TRBJ1-2; no clear D gene. Trimming cost V 1 base and J 8 bases, with 5 bases left between them. Looked up from germline, CDR1 is LGHDT and CDR2 is YNNKEL (reference sequence). This CDR3 region has 11 residues. The CDR3 here is CASSQVSGYTF. CDR3 nucleotide sequence: TGTGCCAGCAGCCAAGTAAGCGGCTACACCTTC.

This clone was detected only once. J is TRBJ2-7 and V is TRBV18, with 9 bases that match TRBD1. V shed 8 bases, J shed 4 bases, and the junction held 9 bases outside the gene matches. CDR3 length equals 14 residues. CDR1 and CDR2 from the germline V gene are KGHSH and LQKENI. The chain's CDR3 is CASAEGQGEYEQYF. CDR3 nucleotide sequence: TGTGCCAGCGCCGAGGGACAGGGAGAGTACGAGCAGTACTTC.

The V gene is TRBV12-3 or TRBV12-4, the J gene TRBJ1-1; perhaps TRBD1 as D (5 bases). CDR3 length: 11 amino acids. V was pared by 4 bases and J by 6 bases, with 6 bases between. The CDR3 DNA sequence: TGTGCCAGCAGTTGGGGCCCTGAAGCTTTCTTT. This sequence encodes CASSWGPEAFF.

J is TRBJ1-5 and V is TRBV4-1; D may be TRBD1 (5 bases). The CDR3 contains 15 residues. The germline CDR1 and CDR2 sequences are MGHRA and YSYEKL. The ends were cut back, 4 bases at V and 0 bases at J, with 10 bases in the middle. The CDR3 nucleotides are TGCGCCAGCAGCCCGACAGAGTATAGCAATCAGCCCCAGCATTTT. The encoded protein is CASSPTEYSNQPQHF.

This clone was recorded once. V gene TRBV5-1 combines with J gene TRBJ1-1; 7 nucleotides match TRBD1. The CDR3 totals 14 residues. Germline values: CDR1 SGHRS, CDR2 YFSETQ. With V trimmed by 5 bases and J by 3 bases, 7 bases remained unmatched. The CDR3 sequence is CASSHRGGDTEAFF. The CDR3, as DNA: TGCGCCAGCAGTCACAGGGGTGGCGACACTGAAGCTTTCTTT.

This clone was seen more than once but under ten times. The chain uses TRBV2 and TRBJ2-3; no clear D gene. Trimming cost V 4 bases and J 6 bases, with 8 bases left between them. CDR1 SNHLY and CDR2 FYNNEI come from the germline V gene. The length of the CDR3 is 12 residues. This chain's CDR3 is CASSGLRDTQYF. The CDR3 coding sequence is TGTGCCAGCAGTGGTCTCCGGGATACGCAGTATTTT.

This chain joins TRBV11-2 and TRBJ1-5, with D possibly TRBD1 on 6 matching bases. The CDR3 extends over 15 amino acids. Trimming stripped 2 bases from V and 1 base from J, with 9 bases between. Germline assignment: CDR1 SGHAT and CDR2 FQNNGV. CDR3: CASSLRGGSNQPQHF. Here the CDR3 DNA reads TGTGCCAGCAGCTTACGAGGGGGAAGCAATCAGCCCCAGCATTTT.

The genes are TRBV10-3 and TRBJ2-1, with D maybe TRBD1 (6 bases). Germline CDR1 and CDR2: ENHRY and SYGVKD. This CDR3 is built from 15 residues. V lost 0 bases, J lost 5 bases, and 11 bases lay in between. CDR3 coding DNA: TGTGCCATCAGTGAGTCAGCAGGGGCGGACAATGAGCAGTTCTTC. Translation gives CAISESAGADNEQFF.

The chain couples TRBV10-3 to TRBJ2-7; D may be TRBD2 (5 bases). V lost 4 bases, J lost 0 bases, and 13 bases lay in between. Germline V gene sequence: CDR1 ENHRY, CDR2 SYGVKD. CDR3 length: 15 amino acids. CDR3 sequence reads: CAISGTGVSSYEQYF. As DNA, the CDR3 is TGTGCCATCAGTGGGACCGGGGTGAGCTCCTACGAGCAGTACTTC.

The chain links TRBV6-5 to TRBJ1-2; D ambiguous. The CDR3 is 15 residues long. In germline, CDR1 is MNHEY, CDR2 SVGAGI. Trimming took off 5 bases at V and 0 bases at J, with 13 bases between the two ends. The CDR3 loop is CASSRSLQTNYGYTF. CDR3 DNA: TGTGCCAGCAGTCGGTCCTTACAGACTAACTATGGCTACACCTTC.

The CDR3 sequence: CASSSDPNTEAFF. In DNA, the CDR3 is TGTGCCAGCAGTTCAGATCCGAACACTGAAGCTTTCTTT. V and J are TRBV11-2 and TRBJ1-1, with no clear D. Germline loops: CDR1 SGHAT, CDR2 FQNNGV. Trimming cost V 6 bases and J 1 base, with 9 bases left between them. This CDR3 is 13 amino acids long.

This chain links TRBV12-3 or TRBV12-4 with TRBJ1-2; perhaps TRBD1 as D (6 bases). The length of the CDR3 is 12 residues. Trimming took 6 bases from V and 5 from J, leaving 10 bases between them. The CDR3 coding sequence is TGTGCCAGCAGCCCACAGGGTTATGGCTACACCTTC. This codes for CASSPQGYGYTF.

This chain links TRBV7-8 with TRBJ2-2; D is unclear. CDR3 length: 14 residues. V was pared by 3 bases and J by 6 bases, with 11 bases between. Germline V gives CDR1 SGHVS, CDR2 FQNEAQ. CDR3 sequence reads: CASSFASSAGELFF. In DNA, the CDR3 is TGTGCCAGCAGCTTTGCGAGCTCTGCCGGGGAGCTGTTTTTT.

This chain connects TRBV5-5 to TRBJ2-3; D is possibly TRBD1 (6 bases). Germline loops: CDR1 SGHKS, CDR2 YYEKEE (reference sequence). Trimming cost V 4 bases and J 5 bases, with 11 bases left between them. The CDR3 has 13 amino acids. The CDR3 DNA is TGTGCCAGCAGCCCACAGGGCGGAGATACGCAGTATTTT. The encoded protein is CASSPQGGDTQYF. The full variable domain, its missing parts supplied by reference TRBV5-5 and TRBJ2-3, is DAGVTQSPTHLIKTRGQQVTLRCSPISGHKSVSWYQQVLGQGPQFIFQYYEKEERGRGNFPDRFSARQFPNYSSELNVNALLLGDSALYLCASSPQGGDTQYFGPGTRLTVL.

Only one count was recorded for this clone. The chain recombines TRBV25-1 with TRBJ1-2; D is possibly TRBD1 (5 bases). This CDR3 comprises 13 residues. V was pared by 3 bases and J by 2 bases, with 7 bases between. Germline V gene data show CDR1 as MGHDK and CDR2 as SYGVNS. The CDR3 sequence is CASSDPGNYGYTF. In DNA form, the CDR3 reads TGTGCCAGCAGTGACCCAGGGAACTATGGCTACACCTTC.

This sequence joins TRBV2 and TRBJ1-5; a weak D match, TRBD1 (5 bases). Trimming removed 2 bases at V and 6 bases at J, with 11 bases between. The CDR3 spans 14 residues. Germline CDR1 reads SNHLY; CDR2 reads FYNNEI. The CDR3, as DNA: TGTGCCAGCAGTGAATGGCAGGGAATTCAGCCCCAGCATTTT. This codes for CASSEWQGIQPQHF.

The V and J genes are TRBV4-2 and TRBJ1-3; 10 bases map to TRBD1. This CDR3 contains 15 residues. Germline V lookup: CDR1 LGHNA, CDR2 YNFKEQ. Trimming removed 1 base from V and 8 bases from J; junction bases left unmatched: 5. CDR3 in amino acids: CASSQVGDRGDTIYF. The DNA of the CDR3 is TGTGCCAGCAGCCAAGTAGGGGACAGGGGAGACACCATATATTTT.

The gene calls are TRBV18 and TRBJ2-3; no reliable D call. Looked up from germline, CDR1 is KGHSH and CDR2 is LQKENI. This CDR3 has 13 residues. V gave up 4 bases and J gave up 8 bases, with 13 bases separating them. The CDR3 sequence is CASSLLTQGTQYF. Here the CDR3 DNA reads TGTGCCAGCTCACTACTGACACAAGGTACGCAGTATTTT.

J is TRBJ2-7 and V is TRBV6-5; 11 nucleotides match TRBD1. This CDR3 has 14 amino acids. CDR1 is MNHEY and CDR2 is SVGAGI in the germline V gene. Losses at the gene ends were 7 bases for V and 6 bases for J; bases not matched to a gene: 8. The CDR3: CASIKDRGLGEQYF. CDR3 DNA sequence: TGTGCCAGCATCAAGGACAGGGGGCTCGGCGAGCAGTACTTC.

The rearrangement joins TRBV2 to TRBJ1-6; 9 bases are a match to TRBD1. The CDR3 runs to 15 residues. V lost 7 bases and J lost 7; bases outside the gene matches: 8. Germline V CDR1 and CDR2: SNHLY, FYNNEI. CDR3 loop: CASMKDRGGNSPLHF. The CDR3 DNA reads as TGTGCCAGCATGAAGGACAGGGGAGGGAATTCACCCCTCCACTTT.